The clone carrying this T cell receptor (beta chain) was seen more than once but under ten times. Its antigen remains unknown. TCRbeta library construction was performed incorporating unique molecular identifiers. TCRdb processed the PCR reads anew with MiXCR; each CDR3 protein has one entry. The sample consists of 97,000 or so distinct CDR3 sequences, about 5.6% of them appearing once. This specimen belongs to a study of T-cell reconstitution after alpha-beta-depleted transplantation in children. Study outcomes and limitations: The study reportedly traced alpha-beta T cells about two months after transplant to several hundred expanded graft clones. At one year after transplant, newly produced T cells mostly accounted for T-cell counts and diversity. Surviving recipient T cells and thymic progenitors accounted for the high day-60 TCRbeta diversity observed in some patients.

The sample here was PBMCs, mostly from graft donor cells, taken 60 days after TCRalphabeta/CD19-depleted stem cell transplant. The receptor comes from a female patient aged 2-10 years who had a stem cell transplant for Fanconi anemia, so the T cells may come from the graft donor.

DNA for the CDR3: TGTGCCACAAAGGGACTAGCTGACACCGGGGAGCTGTTTTTT. Translation: CATKGLADTGELFF. This chain connects TRBV10-3 to TRBJ2-2; 9 bases line up with TRBD2. J lost 3 bases, V lost 10 bases, and 6 bases had no gene match. CDR3 length: 14 residues. Germline V gives CDR1 ENHRY, CDR2 SYGVKD.